In its sample, the clone carrying this T cell receptor beta chain was seen a few times. This entry belongs to a study of blood T cell repertoires in COVID-19. Study-wide background: The cDNA or gDNA used as material had been derived from T cells, B-cell-depleted T cells, or PBMCs.

Participants were aged about 18 to 100 years from about two dozen US areas. Clinical history as reported by participants underpinned cohort assignment. In the authors' methods: Amplifying reference gene primers gave estimates of nucleated cell counts. Data came from immunoSEQ multiplex PCR; TCRdb stores just in-frame clones and leaves some out. That table gives V, J and clone size, and the DNA gave D and trimming. The sample carries about 280,000 clones, 85% recorded once. Trimming removed 7 bases at V and 6 bases at J, with 15 bases between. Germline V gene sequence: CDR1 SEHNR, CDR2 FQNEAQ (reference sequence). This CDR3 contains 14 residues.

The rearrangement uses TRBV7-9 and TRBJ2-2; a possible D gene is TRBD1 (5 bases). Sequences were obtained from PBMCs or T cells enriched from blood (not recorded which). This clonotype was sampled from a woman aged 45-59 years who had recovered from COVID-19. The CDR3 DNA reads as TGTGCCAGCAACGGCAGGGTTTCCGCCGGGGAGCTGTTTTTT. It translates to CASNGRVSAGELFF.